The sequence of this T cell receptor beta chain was determined in a study of blood T cell repertoires in COVID-19. Data came from immunoSEQ multiplex PCR; TCRdb stores just in-frame clones and leaves some out. The sample carries 100,000 to 150,000 clones, over 65% recorded once. The TCR sequence derives from a human donor with acute or convalescent COVID-19. The donor label of this sample is uncertain. The specimen sequenced was peripheral blood.

As DNA, the CDR3 is TGTGCCAGCAGCTCGCGACAGGGTTTTAATGAGCAGTTCTTC. This sequence encodes CASSSRQGFNEQFF. The chain is built from TRBV7-6 and TRBJ2-1; 7 bases match TRBD1. CDR1 and CDR2 from the germline V gene are SGHVS and FNYEAQ. V lost 4 bases and J lost 7; bases outside the gene matches: 7. The CDR3 consists of 14 residues.